What follows are 27 T cell receptor beta chains derived from one specimen sequenced in a study of T cell responses to AZD1222 COVID-19 vaccine. Some clones are missing from TCRdb's copy, which holds only in-frame ones; the method was immunoSEQ multiplex PCR. The sample shows about 170,000 clones, roughly 85% of them seen only once. The input for sequencing was peripheral blood, taken 28 days after the second AZD1222 dose. The source of these receptors is an adult who received the AZD1222 COVID-19 vaccine.

This chain joins TRBV5-1 and TRBJ2-2; the match to TRBD2 covers 11 bases. Germline CDR1 SGHRS, CDR2 YFSETQ. The V and J ends lost 2 bases and 4 bases, in that order; junction bases with no gene match: 4. The CDR3 runs 16 residues. CDR3 sequence (DNA): TGCGCCAGCAGCTTACTAGCGGGAGAGGGCACCGGGGAGCTGTTTTTT. Translating gives CASSLLAGEGTGELFF.

The V and J genes are TRBV2 and TRBJ1-4, with D tentatively TRBD1 (5 bases). Trimming took off 5 bases at V and 8 bases at J, with 21 bases between the two ends. The CDR3 totals 16 residues. Germline values: CDR1 SNHLY, CDR2 FYNNEI. The chain's CDR3 is CASSPRGGEGKEKLFF. CDR3 sequence (DNA): TGTGCCAGCAGTCCCCGGGGGGGGGAAGGGAAAGAAAAACTGTTTTTT.

This chain links TRBV10-2 with TRBJ2-5; weak D call: TRBD2 (7 bases). Trimming pared 0 bases from V and 0 bases from J, leaving 26 bases between. The CDR3 is 21 amino acids. Germline V gene lookup returns CDR1 WSHSY and CDR2 SAAADI. CDR3 sequence: CASSESSPFPGGLMYQETQYF. CDR3 bases: TGCGCCAGCAGTGAGTCGAGCCCTTTTCCGGGGGGCCTAATGTACCAAGAGACCCAGTACTTC.

This chain joins TRBV7-7 and TRBJ2-5, with a tentative D call TRBD2 (7 bases). Germline V CDR1 and CDR2: SSHAT, FNYEAQ (reference sequence). V lost 5 bases to trimming and J lost 2 bases, with 18 bases between them. CDR3 length: 16 residues. The CDR3 loop is CASSRVVGGPQETQYF. The CDR3 nucleotides are TGTGCCAGCAGCCGGGTGGTGGGGGGGCCACAAGAGACCCAGTACTTC.

The chain combines TRBV29-1 with TRBJ1-2; D unclear. Trimming left V 0 bases short and J 3 bases short, with 8 bases between. The CDR3 has 13 amino acids. Germline V lookup: CDR1 SQVTM, CDR2 ANQGSEA. CDR3 region: CSVEDTLDYGYTF. DNA for the CDR3: TGCAGCGTTGAAGATACTCTTGACTATGGCTACACCTTC. Full variable domain (remainder filled in from reference TRBV29-1 and TRBJ1-2): SAVISQKPSRDICQRGTSLTIQCQVDSQVTMMFWYRQQPGQSLTLIATANQGSEATYESGFVIDKFPISRPNLTFSTLTVSNMSPEDSSIYLCSVEDTLDYGYTFGSGTRLTVV.

This clone was observed once. The gene calls are TRBV3-1 (or the pseudogene TRBV3-2) and TRBJ2-3, with D unclear. This CDR3 region has 13 residues. V dropped 2 bases and J dropped 2 bases, with 5 bases sitting between them. Germline V gene data show CDR1 as LGHDT and CDR2 as YNNKEL (reference sequence). In DNA form, the CDR3 reads TGTGCCAGCAGCCAATTCCCCACAGATACGCAGTATTTT. This encodes CASSQFPTDTQYF.

In nucleotides, the CDR3 is TGTGCCAGCAGGTCTCTCACACAAGGGGGTGAAGCTTTCTTT. Translating gives CASRSLTQGGEAFF. V usage is TRBV7-9 and J usage is TRBJ1-1, with D tentatively TRBD1 (6 bases). In germline, CDR1 is SEHNR, CDR2 FQNEAQ (reference sequence). Deletions cut 6 bases from V and 7 bases from J, with 18 bases between. The CDR3 length is 14 residues.

The J gene is TRBJ2-7, the V gene TRBV18; the match to TRBD1 covers 7 bases. The J segment lost 0 bases and the V segment lost 2 bases, leaving 4 bases of the junction unmatched. Germline assignment: CDR1 KGHSH and CDR2 LQKENI. CDR3 length equals 15 residues. CDR3 DNA: TGTGCCAGCTCACCAGACAGGGTTAGCTCCTACGAGCAGTACTTC. As protein: CASSPDRVSSYEQYF.

This chain joins TRBV7-9 and TRBJ1-4; 7 bases line up with TRBD1. With 3 bases clipped from V and 5 bases from J, the junction kept 3 bases outside the gene matches. Germline loops: CDR1 SEHNR, CDR2 FQNEAQ (reference sequence). This CDR3 is built from 14 residues. DNA of the CDR3: TGTGCCAGCAGCTTTCCCAGGGGGAATGAAAAACTGTTTTTT. Its translation is CASSFPRGNEKLFF. Looking up the rest from reference TRBV7-9 and TRBJ1-4 gives the full variable domain: DTGVSQNPRHKITKRGQNVTFRCDPISEHNRLYWYRQTLGQGPEFLTYFQNEAQLEKSRLLSDRFSAERPKGSFSTLEIQRTEQGDSAMYLCASSFPRGNEKLFFGSGTQLSVL.

The chain combines TRBV29-1 with TRBJ1-5, with D perhaps TRBD1 (6 bases). Deletions cut 3 bases from V and 2 bases from J, with 14 bases between. The CDR3 totals 15 residues. Looked up from germline, CDR1 is SQVTM and CDR2 is ANQGSEA. CDR3 nucleotide sequence: TGCAGCGTTGAGGAAGGGGGGGGAGGCAATCAGCCCCAGCATTTT. This translates into CSVEEGGGGNQPQHF.

The DNA of the CDR3 is TGTGCCAGCAGTGAAGTACCAGAGACCCAGTACTTC. Its translation: CASSEVPETQYF. This rearrangement joins TRBV2 to TRBJ2-5; D unclear. Per germline, CDR1 SNHLY and CDR2 FYNNEI. Trimming stripped 1 base from V and 4 bases from J, with 4 bases between. The CDR3 is made up of 12 amino acids.

The chain employs TRBV5-4 and TRBJ2-7; 8 nucleotides match TRBD2. CDR1 SGHNT and CDR2 YYREEE come from the germline V gene (reference sequence). The CDR3 contains 13 residues. J lost 6 bases, V lost 5 bases, and 7 bases had no gene match. The CDR3: CASRSAGGGEQYF. The CDR3 region has the DNA TGTGCCAGCAGGTCCGCGGGGGGAGGCGAGCAGTACTTC.

The J gene is TRBJ1-6, the V gene TRBV18, with D perhaps TRBD1 (6 bases). Germline V gene sequence: CDR1 KGHSH, CDR2 LQKENI. V was cut by 5 bases and J by 7 bases, with 18 bases left in between. The CDR3 contains 16 residues. The CDR3 bases are TGTGCCAGCTCAACCATCCGGACAGAAATCAATTCACCCCTCCACTTT. This encodes CASSTIRTEINSPLHF.

Concerning this clone: Since the CDR3 does not end with the conserved phenylalanine or tryptophan, this likely comes from a read error. It is unclear where the CDR3 begins or ends on the DNA, so no DNA is shown, and the CDR3 is as TCRdb lists it. CDR3 sequence reads: CASSLAGGS. The chain recombines TRBV23-1 with TRBJ1-1. TRBV23-1 is an ORF, with its function uncertain. The CDR3 has 9 amino acids, counting both end residues.

CDR3 protein: CASSNQETQYF. CDR3 nucleotide sequence: TGTGCCAGCAGCAACCAAGAGACCCAGTACTTC. The rearrangement uses TRBV7-9 and TRBJ2-5, with D uncertain. The CDR3 runs 11 residues. The ends were cut back, 5 bases at V and 0 bases at J, with 1 base in the middle. Germline V gene sequence: CDR1 SEHNR, CDR2 FQNEAQ (reference sequence).

The chain has TRBV6-5 and TRBJ2-3; possible D gene TRBD1, 6 bases. The CDR3 is 14 amino acids. Germline values: CDR1 MNHEY, CDR2 SVGAGI. V lost 4 bases to trimming and J lost 2 bases, with 10 bases between them. The CDR3 nucleotides are TGTGCCAGCAGTTCCCCAGGGGACACAGATACGCAGTATTTT. Translation gives CASSSPGDTDTQYF.

Written as DNA, the CDR3 is TGTGCCAGCAGCCAGCACTCTTTTGGGGATCAGCCCCAGCATTTT. Encoded protein: CASSQHSFGDQPQHF. This chain joins TRBV4-2 and TRBJ1-5, with D uncertain. The CDR3 extends over 15 amino acids. Trimming removed 3 bases at V and 5 bases at J, with 14 bases between. Germline V gene lookup returns CDR1 LGHNA and CDR2 YNFKEQ.

V gene TRBV5-4 combines with J gene TRBJ1-1; TRBD1 aligns across 9 bases. The CDR3 spans 16 residues. The trim removed 6 bases at V and 0 bases at J, leaving 9 bases unmatched. In germline, CDR1 is SGHNT, CDR2 YYREEE (reference sequence). The DNA of the CDR3 is TGTGCCAGCACTTTTGGACAGGGGACCATGAACACTGAAGCTTTCTTT. As protein: CASTFGQGTMNTEAFF.

The V and J genes are TRBV15 and TRBJ1-5; D remains ambiguous. The CDR3 covers 15 residues. CDR1 LNHNV and CDR2 YYDKDF come from the germline V gene (reference sequence). V was clipped by 0 bases and J by 4 bases, with 10 bases between them. Here the CDR3 reads CATSRDPVSNQPQHF. In nucleotides, the CDR3 is TGTGCCACCAGCAGAGATCCGGTTTCTAATCAGCCCCAGCATTTT.

The rearrangement links TRBV30 to TRBJ2-7; 10 bases match TRBD1. The CDR3 runs to 15 residues. Per germline, CDR1 GTSNPN and CDR2 SVGIG (reference sequence). The junction had 6 bases not matched to a gene; V was cut back by 1 base and J by 3 bases. CDR3 residues: CAWSAGQGSFYEQYF. As DNA, the CDR3 is TGTGCCTGGAGTGCGGGACAGGGGTCCTTCTACGAGCAGTACTTC. Full variable domain (remainder filled in from reference TRBV30 and TRBJ2-7): SQTIHQWPATLVQPVGSPLSLECTVEGTSNPNLYWYRQAAGRGLQLLFYSVGIGQISSEVPQNLSASRPQDRQFILSSKKLLLSDSGFYLCAWSAGQGSFYEQYFGPGTRLTVT.

In the case of this clone: Other DNA variants within this sample encode the same CDR3. The chain combines TRBV18 with TRBJ2-3; the D gene is possibly TRBD2 (5 bases). V dropped 3 bases and J dropped 4 bases, with 8 bases sitting between them. The germline CDR1 and CDR2 sequences are KGHSH and LQKENI. The CDR3 has 13 amino acids. The CDR3 region has the DNA TGTGCCAGCTCACCCTCCGGGGCAGATACGCAGTATTTT. Residues: CASSPSGADTQYF.

The gene calls are TRBV4-1 and TRBJ2-3, with 11 positions matching TRBD2. The CDR3 runs to 16 residues. After removal of 4 bases from V and 8 bases from J, the junction contained 11 bases not matched to a gene. Germline lookup yields CDR1 MGHRA and CDR2 YSYEKL. The CDR3 protein is CASSPQALAGEGTQYF. CDR3 DNA: TGCGCCAGCAGCCCCCAGGCACTAGCGGGGGAGGGTACGCAGTATTTT.

The V gene is TRBV9, the J gene TRBJ1-2; D perhaps matches TRBD1 (6 bases). The CDR3 length is 14 residues. Germline assignment: CDR1 SGDLS and CDR2 YYNGEE. The V end was cut by 4 bases, the J end by 3 bases, with 13 bases between. CDR3: CASSLTGGHYGYTF. CDR3 DNA: TGTGCCAGCAGCCTGACAGGAGGGCACTATGGCTACACCTTC.

This chain joins TRBV29-1 and TRBJ1-2; possibly TRBD1 for D (5 bases). Per the germline V gene, CDR1 is SQVTM and CDR2 is ANQGSEA. The CDR3 sequence is 12 residues long. V gave up 6 bases and J gave up 6 bases, with 14 bases separating them. The CDR3, as DNA: TGCAGCGTCGATTTGACAGAGAATGGCTACACCTTC. Translated: CSVDLTENGYTF.

This clone showed up just a few times. The rearrangement joins TRBV19 to TRBJ2-7; 11 bases are a match to TRBD2. This CDR3 contains 17 residues. The V gene's germline CDR1 is LNHDA and CDR2 SQIVND (reference sequence). V was pared by 5 bases and J by 2 bases, with 11 bases of the junction left unmatched. CDR3 bases: TGTGCCAGTAGTTTACTAGCGGGGGTTCGTAAACCCTACGAGCAGTACTTC. This encodes CASSLLAGVRKPYEQYF.

This rearrangement joins TRBV25-1 to TRBJ2-3; the D gene is possibly TRBD2 (6 bases). CDR3 length: 14 amino acids. Germline CDR1 and CDR2: MGHDK and SYGVNS. V gave up 2 bases and J gave up 4 bases, with 10 bases separating them. The CDR3 DNA is TGTGCCAGCAGTGAAGGGGGGTGGTCAGATACGCAGTATTTT. Protein: CASSEGGWSDTQYF.

This chain uses TRBV5-5 with TRBJ1-4; D possibly corresponds to TRBD1 (5 bases). Trimming cost V 4 bases and J 3 bases, with 10 bases left between them. Germline values: CDR1 SGHKS, CDR2 YYEKEE (reference sequence). This CDR3 is built from 14 residues. CDR3: CASSPRVANEKLFF. The CDR3 nucleotides are TGTGCCAGCAGCCCCAGGGTGGCTAATGAAAAACTGTTTTTT.